A selection of T cell receptor beta chains follows, all from one sample in a study of blood T cell repertoires in COVID-19. Method: immunoSEQ multiplex PCR; TCRdb's copy keeps in-frame clones and lacks some. The sample contains about 190,000 clones, about four fifths of which appear only once. Sequencing was performed on PBMCs or T cells enriched from blood (not recorded which). The receptors shown here come from a woman in her thirties who had recovered from COVID-19. CDR3s include the opening cysteine and the closing phenylalanine or tryptophan. D genes are given only for firm matches. Only some rows state a clone size, as once, few, many or a class for expanded clones.

d_call,j_call,clone_size,v_call,cdr3_nt,cdr3_aa
NA,TRBJ1-5,NA,TRBV2,TGTGCCAGCAGAGGAATGGGGGCTCAGCCCCAGCATTTT,CASRGMGAQPQHF
NA,TRBJ1-6,NA,TRBV27,TGTGCCAGCAGTACCTTCGAGCGATCACCCCTCCACTTT,CASSTFERSPLHF
NA,TRBJ1-2,NA,TRBV5-5,TGTGCCAGCAGCTCAATAGCTGACAGGTCCTATGGCTACACCTTC,CASSSIADRSYGYTF
NA,TRBJ1-1,NA,TRBV2,TGTGCCAGCAGGGGTCGGGTATCGGGGGATGAAGCTTTCTTT,CASRGRVSGDEAFF
NA,TRBJ2-2,NA,TRBV11-2,TGTGCCAGCAGCTTAGGTCGCACCGGGGAGCTGTTTTTT,CASSLGRTGELFF
TRBD1,TRBJ2-3,once,TRBV7-2,TGTGCCAGCAGCTTAACAGGGGAACATACGCAGTATTTT,CASSLTGEHTQYF
NA,TRBJ1-1,NA,TRBV28,TGTGCCAGCAGTTTATCGGACAGGAACACTGAAGCTTTCTTT,CASSLSDRNTEAFF
NA,TRBJ2-3,NA,TRBV9,TGTGCCAGCAGCGGCGGGCTGGCTAGCGGCACAGATACGCAGTATTTT,CASSGGLASGTDTQYF
TRBD2,TRBJ2-5,NA,TRBV6-5,TGTGCCAGCACGAGACTAGCGGGTCCCCAAGAGACCCAGTACTTC,CASTRLAGPQETQYF
TRBD2,TRBJ2-2,NA,TRBV14,TGTGCCAGCAGCCCGCGATTGGGATCGACGGGAGGGCAGCGTAGCACCGGGGAGCTGTTTTTT,CASSPRLGSTGGQRSTGELFF
NA,TRBJ2-6,NA,TRBV7-7,TGTGCTAGCAGCTTGGGGGCTACTGGGGCCAACGTCCTGACTTTC,CASSLGATGANVLTF
TRBD1,TRBJ2-2,NA,TRBV5-1,TGCGCCAGCAGCGAGGGGGCGCCCGGGGAGCTGTTTTTT,CASSEGAPGELFF
NA,TRBJ1-5,NA,TRBV6-5,TGTGCCAGCAGTTACCGTGGACAGCCGAATCAGCCCCAGCATTTT,CASSYRGQPNQPQHF
NA,TRBJ2-7,NA,TRBV5-6,TGTGCCAGCAGCGACCGGGACATCACCGAGCAGTACTTC,CASSDRDITEQYF
TRBD1,TRBJ1-1,NA,TRBV7-2,TGTGCCAGCAGCCCAAGACAGGGCTGGGGGAACACTGAAGCTTTCTTT,CASSPRQGWGNTEAFF
TRBD1,TRBJ1-2,NA,TRBV28,TGTGCCAGCAGTTCCTACCACGGAGGACAGGGGGCGTCGAGCTACACCTTC,CASSSYHGGQGASSYTF
TRBD1,TRBJ1-5,NA,TRBV19,TGTGCCAGTAGTATGGTCAGGGACAGGAGCACTCAGCCCCAGCATTTT,CASSMVRDRSTQPQHF
NA,TRBJ2-7,NA,TRBV5-1,TGCGCCAGCAGCATTAACAGGGATTCCAACGAGCAGTACTTC,CASSINRDSNEQYF
NA,TRBJ2-3,NA,TRBV28,TGTGCCAGTAAGGGGGGGATAGATACGCAGTATTTT,CASKGGIDTQYF
TRBD1,TRBJ1-5,NA,TRBV6-5,TGTGCCAGCGGCTCCCTATCACAGGGGGCAAAGCCCCAGCATTTT,CASGSLSQGAKPQHF
TRBD2,TRBJ2-1,NA,TRBV4-1,TGCGCCAGCAGCCATGCGGGAGGCCCGGTTCCTGAGCAGTTCTTC,CASSHAGGPVPEQFF
TRBD2,TRBJ2-5,NA,TRBV5-1,TGCGCCAGCAGCTTGGCCGCTAGCGGGAACCAAGAGACCCAGTACTTC,CASSLAASGNQETQYF
TRBD2,TRBJ2-7,NA,TRBV6-1,TGTGCCAGCAGTGACCCGGGACTAGCGGGAGGGACAGGTGGGGAGCAGTACTTC,CASSDPGLAGGTGGEQYF
TRBD1,TRBJ2-7,NA,TRBV7-2,TGTGCCAGCAGCTTAGCCGGGACAGGGTCCAACGAGCAGTACTTC,CASSLAGTGSNEQYF
TRBD1,TRBJ1-2,NA,TRBV28,TGTGCCAGCAGTTTCTCAGGGGGCTCTACCTATGGCTACACCTTC,CASSFSGGSTYGYTF
NA,TRBJ1-2,NA,TRBV27,TGTGCCAGCAGTTTATGGTCGGGGAACTATGGCTACACCTTC,CASSLWSGNYGYTF
TRBD1,TRBJ2-6,NA,TRBV5-4,TGTGCCAGCAGCTTGGGAAAGGGGGCATCTGGGGCCAACGTCCTGACTTTC,CASSLGKGASGANVLTF
NA,TRBJ2-7,NA,TRBV28,TGTGCCAGCGGAGAAGGAGAGAGGAGCTCCTACGAGCAGTACTTC,CASGEGERSSYEQYF
NA,TRBJ2-1,NA,TRBV21-1,TGTGCCAGCAGCAAAGGACTAGCGGGGCCGAGCTCCTACAATGAGCAGTTCTTC,CASSKGLAGPSSYNEQFF
NA,TRBJ1-5,NA,TRBV7-8,TGTGCCAGCAGCTTTTCAGGTCGCAATCAGCCCCAGCATTTT,CASSFSGRNQPQHF
TRBD1,TRBJ1-6,few,TRBV28,TGTGCCACGGGGGGACAGGGGTTATCCCCCCTCCACTTT,CATGGQGLSPLHF
NA,TRBJ1-4,NA,TRBV5-1,TGCGCCAGCAGTCAGGGGAGGGCTAATGAAAAACTGTTTTTT,CASSQGRANEKLFF
NA,TRBJ2-5,NA,TRBV6-5,TGTGCCAGCAGAAGGACAGAACAAGAGACCCAGTACTTC,CASRRTEQETQYF
NA,TRBJ2-2,NA,TRBV7-9,TGTGCCAGCAGCTTTTGGGGGGGCATCGGGGAGCTGTTTTTT,CASSFWGGIGELFF
TRBD2,TRBJ2-1,NA,TRBV11-3,TGTGCCAGCAGCCTTAGCGGGGGGGCAGGTGAGCAGTTCTTC,CASSLSGGAGEQFF
NA,TRBJ1-5,NA,TRBV7-2,TGTGCCAGCAGCCCGTGGACTGCGGGGGGCAATCAGCCCCAGCATTTT,CASSPWTAGGNQPQHF
TRBD1,TRBJ1-2,NA,TRBV5-1,TGCGCCAGCAGCTTTGACTTGGGACAGCGGTCTGGTGGCTATGGCTACACCTTC,CASSFDLGQRSGGYGYTF
TRBD2,TRBJ2-1,NA,TRBV5-1,TGCGCCAGCAGCTTCGGGACTAGCTTGAATGAGCAGTTCTTC,CASSFGTSLNEQFF
NA,TRBJ1-2,NA,TRBV5-4,TGTGCCAGCAGCATCCGGGGAAAGGGGGAAGGCTACACCTTC,CASSIRGKGEGYTF
NA,TRBJ1-4,few,TRBV11-3,TGTGCCAGCAGCTTAGATCCCAGGGGCGGGGAAAAACTGTTTTTT,CASSLDPRGGEKLFF
NA,TRBJ1-2,NA,TRBV5-1,TGCGCCAGCAGCTTACTAACAGGAGACTCTTCCTATGGCTACACCTTC,CASSLLTGDSSYGYTF
NA,TRBJ1-3,NA,TRBV20-1,TGCAGTGCTAGTAGTCAGGGGATAAGCTCTGGAAACACCATATATTTT,CSASSQGISSGNTIYF
NA,TRBJ1-3,NA,TRBV6-1,TGTGCCAGCAGTGGAAGGATACGGGAACAGTTCTTCTCTGGAAACACCATATATTTT,CASSGRIREQFFSGNTIYF
NA,TRBJ1-6,NA,TRBV7-2,TGTGCCAGCAGCTTAGATCCTAGGCCACCCCTCCACTTT,CASSLDPRPPLHF